The source of this TCR beta chain is a study of T cells in Graves' hyperthyroidism and ophthalmopathy. The table lists this clonotype with many counts. Antigen specificity is unknown. This CDR3 has 15 amino acids. CDR1 and CDR2 from the germline V gene are ENHRY and SYGVKD. V was shortened by 3 bases and J by 5 bases, with 16 bases between the two germline ends. What was amplified from RNA transcripts were TCR beta CDR3 regions. TCR CDR3 underwent first-round RT-PCR with the HTBI primer set. A single record per CDR3 protein comes from TCRdb applying MiXCR to the multiplex PCR reads. The sample yields hundreds of thousands of distinct CDR3 sequences, roughly 45% seen once. Clinical symptoms, serum thyroxine and TRAb, thyroid ultrasound and orbital computed tomography together formed the diagnostic basis. Study outcomes and limitations: Model-based prediction identified ophthalmopathy a median 6.5 months prior to its onset. A model of 13 V-J pairs discriminated ophthalmopathy from stable hyperthyroidism. Most clonotypes expanded in thyroid above 0.001 were likewise present in blood.

The chain uses TRBV10-3 and TRBJ1-2; D not resolved. The TCR was taken from an adult man with Graves' disease, either hyperthyroidism or ophthalmopathy (not recorded which). Sequencing was carried out using peripheral blood or thyroid tissue (not recorded which). CDR3 nucleotide sequence: TGTGCCATCAGTGACCCCCGAAGTCTAGGGTATGGCTACACCTTC. It translates to CAISDPRSLGYGYTF.